The subject of this entry is one TCR beta chain. J lost 5 bases, V lost 8 bases, and 8 bases had no gene match. The V gene's germline CDR1 is MNHNS and CDR2 SASEGT. This CDR3 is built from 14 residues. The sample comes from a study of cytotoxic CD8 clonotypes in ibrutinib-treated CLL. Repertoires were generated with immunoSEQ multiplex PCR, while TCRdb's copy carries only in-frame clones and drops some. The sample yields over 9,000 clones, over 60% seen once. The receptor was derived from a human donor with chronic lymphocytic leukemia. Sequencing used PBMCs, obtained at disease progression, from a patient treated with ibrutinib. The chain carries TRBV6-1 and TRBJ1-1, with TRBD1 matching 10 bases. The CDR3 spells CASRQGATSTEAFF. The CDR3 bases are TGTGCCAGCCGACAGGGGGCGACTTCAACTGAAGCTTTCTTT.